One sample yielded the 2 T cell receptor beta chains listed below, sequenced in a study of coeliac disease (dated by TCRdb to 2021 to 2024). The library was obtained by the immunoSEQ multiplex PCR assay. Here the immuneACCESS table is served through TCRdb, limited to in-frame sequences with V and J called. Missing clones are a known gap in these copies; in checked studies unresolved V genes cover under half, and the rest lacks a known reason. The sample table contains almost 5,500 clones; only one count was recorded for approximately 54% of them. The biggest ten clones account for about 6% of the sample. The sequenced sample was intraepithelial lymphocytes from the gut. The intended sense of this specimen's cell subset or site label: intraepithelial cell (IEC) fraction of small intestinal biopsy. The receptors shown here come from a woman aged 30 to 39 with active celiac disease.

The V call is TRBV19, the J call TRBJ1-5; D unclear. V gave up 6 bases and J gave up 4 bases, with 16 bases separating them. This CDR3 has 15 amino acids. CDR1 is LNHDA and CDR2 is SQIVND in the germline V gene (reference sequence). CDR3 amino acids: CASRPTDTGNQPQHF. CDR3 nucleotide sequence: TGTGCCAGTAGACCGACCGACACGGGGAATCAGCCCCAGCATTTT.

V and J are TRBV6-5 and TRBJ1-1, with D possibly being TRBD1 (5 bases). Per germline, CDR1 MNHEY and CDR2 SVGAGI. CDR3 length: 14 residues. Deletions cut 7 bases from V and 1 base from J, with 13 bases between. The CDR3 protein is CASNKAGGNTEAFF. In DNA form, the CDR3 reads TGTGCCAGCAATAAGGCCGGGGGGAACACTGAAGCTTTCTTT.